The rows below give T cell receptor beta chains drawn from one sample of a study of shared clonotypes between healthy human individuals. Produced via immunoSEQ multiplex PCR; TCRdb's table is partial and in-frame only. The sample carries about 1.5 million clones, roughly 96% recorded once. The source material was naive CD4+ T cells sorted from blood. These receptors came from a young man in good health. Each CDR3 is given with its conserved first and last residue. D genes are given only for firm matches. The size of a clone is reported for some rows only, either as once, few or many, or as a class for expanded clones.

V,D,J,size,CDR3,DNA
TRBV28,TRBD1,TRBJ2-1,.,CASTPGTDYNEQFF,TGTGCCAGCACCCCCGGGACAGACTACAATGAGCAGTTCTTC
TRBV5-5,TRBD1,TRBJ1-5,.,CASSSGRRGLEPQHF,TGTGCCAGCAGCTCCGGCCGGAGGGGGCTAGAGCCCCAGCATTTT
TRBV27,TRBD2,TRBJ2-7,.,CASSLKRGSSYEQYF,TGTGCCAGCAGTTTAAAGCGGGGGAGCTCCTACGAGCAGTACTTC
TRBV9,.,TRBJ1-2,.,CASSARGYGYTF,TGTGCCAGCAGCGCACGGGGCTATGGCTACACCTTC
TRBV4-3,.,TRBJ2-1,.,CASSQGTGNEQFF,TGCGCCAGCAGCCAAGGTACAGGGAATGAGCAGTTCTTC
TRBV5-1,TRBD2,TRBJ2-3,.,CASSWLTSGNTDTQYF,TGCGCCAGCAGCTGGTTGACTAGCGGCAACACAGATACGCAGTATTTT
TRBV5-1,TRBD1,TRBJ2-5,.,CASSLGQGAGEETQYF,TGCGCCAGCAGCTTGGGACAGGGGGCCGGAGAAGAGACCCAGTACTTC
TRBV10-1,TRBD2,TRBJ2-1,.,CASSRTSGRGLNEQFF,TGCGCCAGCAGTAGGACTAGCGGGAGGGGGCTCAATGAGCAGTTCTTC
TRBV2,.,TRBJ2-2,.,CASSVKGVGGELFF,TGTGCCAGCAGTGTAAAAGGGGTGGGCGGGGAGCTGTTTTTT
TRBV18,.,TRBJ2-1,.,CASSAIFKAAYNEQFF,TGTGCCAGCTCAGCTATTTTTAAGGCGGCTTACAATGAGCAGTTCTTC
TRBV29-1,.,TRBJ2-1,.,CSELRTDKQFF,TGCAGCGAATTAAGGACGGACAAGCAGTTCTTC
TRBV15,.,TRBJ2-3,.,CATSSTGTDTQYF,TGTGCCACCAGCAGTACCGGCACAGATACGCAGTATTTT
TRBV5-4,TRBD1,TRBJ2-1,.,CASSAGQGSYNEQFF,TGTGCCAGCAGCGCGGGACAGGGCTCTTACAATGAGCAGTTCTTC
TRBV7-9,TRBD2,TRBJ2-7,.,CASSFVAGPSYEQYF,TGTGCCAGCAGTTTTGTAGCGGGACCCTCCTACGAGCAGTACTTC
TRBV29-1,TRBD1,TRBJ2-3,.,CSVKWTGLVTDTQYF,TGCAGCGTAAAGTGGACAGGGTTAGTCACAGATACGCAGTATTTT
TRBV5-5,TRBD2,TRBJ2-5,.,CASSLINLGEGETQYF,TGTGCCAGCAGCTTAATTAATTTGGGGGAGGGTGAGACCCAGTACTTC
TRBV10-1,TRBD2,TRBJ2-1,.,CASSDTSGSYDEQFF,TGCGCCAGCAGTGATACCAGCGGGAGTTACGATGAGCAGTTCTTC
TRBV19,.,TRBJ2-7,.,CASSLQPLGGLLGYEQYF,TGTGCCAGTAGCCTCCAGCCGCTGGGGGGGCTGCTCGGGTACGAGCAGTACTTC
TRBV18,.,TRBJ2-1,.,CASSLRQGGYNEQFF,TGTGCCAGCTCATTGAGACAGGGAGGCTACAATGAGCAGTTCTTC
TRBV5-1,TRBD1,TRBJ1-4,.,CASSIGTEGEKLFF,TGCGCCAGCAGTATCGGGACAGAGGGTGAAAAACTGTTTTTT
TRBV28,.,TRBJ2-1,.,CASRTSASHSYNEQFF,TGTGCCAGCAGGACGTCGGCCTCCCACTCCTACAATGAGCAGTTCTTC
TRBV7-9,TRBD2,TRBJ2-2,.,CASSSTSRRGSKTGELFF,TGTGCCAGCAGCTCGACTAGCCGGAGGGGCTCAAAAACCGGGGAGCTGTTTTTT
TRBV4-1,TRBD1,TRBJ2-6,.,CASSPPGQVSLAANVLTF,TGCGCCAGCAGTCCCCCGGGACAGGTATCTCTGGCGGCCAACGTCCTGACTTTC
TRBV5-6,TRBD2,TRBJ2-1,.,CASSSSLTSGINNEQFF,TGTGCCAGCAGCTCCTCTCTGACTAGCGGGATAAACAATGAGCAGTTCTTC
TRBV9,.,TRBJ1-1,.,CASSSQGLNTEAFF,TGTGCCAGCAGCTCACAGGGATTGAACACTGAAGCTTTCTTT
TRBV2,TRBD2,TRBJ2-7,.,CASSRDYSYEQYF,TGTGCCAGCAGCCGGGACTACTCCTACGAGCAGTACTTC
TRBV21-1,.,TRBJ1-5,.,CASSKGATGASGNQPQHF,TGTGCCAGCAGCAAAGGTGCAACAGGGGCTTCGGGCAATCAGCCCCAGCATTTT
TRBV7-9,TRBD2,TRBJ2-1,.,CASSLGTRVTPEQFF,TGTGCCAGCAGCTTAGGGACTAGAGTCACTCCAGAGCAGTTCTTC
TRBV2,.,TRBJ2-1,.,CASKLNPPREDEQFF,TGTGCCAGCAAACTAAACCCTCCCCGTGAGGATGAGCAGTTCTTC
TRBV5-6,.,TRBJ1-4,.,CASSYRPGRGDEKLFF,TGTGCCAGCAGCTACCGACCGGGTCGGGGGGATGAAAAACTGTTTTTT
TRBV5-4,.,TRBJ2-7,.,CASSLLDRNSYEQYF,TGTGCCAGCAGCTTACTCGACAGGAACTCCTACGAGCAGTACTTC
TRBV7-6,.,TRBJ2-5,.,CASSPGKGWPTLQETQYF,TGTGCCAGCAGCCCAGGCAAGGGTTGGCCCACTTTACAAGAGACCCAGTACTTC
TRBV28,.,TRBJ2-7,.,CASSFSRASYEQYF,TGTGCCAGCAGTTTCAGCAGGGCGAGCTACGAGCAGTACTTC
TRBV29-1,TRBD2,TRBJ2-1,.,CSADTSGSRSEQFF,TGCAGCGCGGACACTAGCGGGAGTAGGAGTGAGCAGTTCTTC
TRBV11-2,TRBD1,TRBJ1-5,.,CAREDRGHDQPQHF,TGTGCCAGGGAGGACAGGGGGCACGATCAGCCCCAGCATTTT
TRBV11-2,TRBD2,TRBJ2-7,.,CASSLDPSGTTYEQYF,TGTGCCAGCAGCTTAGATCCTAGCGGTACGACCTACGAGCAGTACTTC
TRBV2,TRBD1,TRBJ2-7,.,CASRDRGLQYF,TGTGCCAGCAGGGACAGGGGGCTTCAGTACTTC
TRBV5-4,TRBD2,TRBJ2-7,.,CASSLSSGSALGEQYF,TGTGCCAGCAGCTTATCTAGCGGGAGCGCTCTCGGCGAGCAGTACTTC
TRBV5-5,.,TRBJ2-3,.,CASSLAWGARTDTQYF,TGTGCCAGCAGCTTGGCCTGGGGGGCTCGCACAGATACGCAGTATTTT
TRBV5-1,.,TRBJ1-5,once,CASSLDGGFFFGSNQPQHF,TGCGCCAGCAGCTTGGATGGGGGCTTTTTTTTCGGTAGCAATCAGCCCCAGCATTTT
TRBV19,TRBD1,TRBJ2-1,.,CASSKDRGLYNEQFF,TGTGCCAGTAGTAAAGACAGGGGGCTATACAATGAGCAGTTCTTC